The 14 T cell receptor beta chains given below trace back to one sample, sequenced in a study of blood T cell repertoires in COVID-19. TCRdb's table, derived via immunoSEQ multiplex PCR, lists solely in-frame clones and lacks some. This table has over 150,000 clones, roughly 87% appearing once. The material sequenced was PBMCs or T cells enriched from blood (not recorded which). These receptor sequences come from a woman younger than 45 who had recovered from COVID-19.

The chain uses TRBV29-1 and TRBJ1-2; 10 nucleotides agree with TRBD1. The CDR3 length is 13 residues. V lost 6 bases, J lost 4 bases, and 5 bases stayed unmatched. Per germline, CDR1 SQVTM and CDR2 ANQGSEA. Written as DNA, the CDR3 is TGCAGCGTGGCCGGGACAGGGGCCTATGGCTACACCTTC. Translation: CSVAGTGAYGYTF.

This chain connects TRBV7-2 to TRBJ1-2, with 7 nucleotides matching TRBD1. J lost 1 base, V lost 3 bases, and 14 bases had no gene match. This CDR3 region has 18 residues. The germline CDR1 and CDR2 sequences are SGHTA and FQGNSA. The CDR3 loop reads CASSFIGQARTLNYGYTF. For the CDR3, the DNA is TGTGCCAGCAGCTTCATCGGACAGGCCCGAACCCTTAACTATGGCTACACCTTC.

The genes are TRBV5-4 and TRBJ2-1; 8 bases match TRBD2. Per the germline V gene, CDR1 is SGHNT and CDR2 is YYREEE (reference sequence). CDR3 length: 16 residues. The junction had 10 bases not matched to a gene; V was cut back by 0 bases and J by 8 bases. As DNA, the CDR3 is TGTGCCAGCAGCTTGGTTGGGACTAGATACGTCGATGAGCAGTTCTTC. It specifies CASSLVGTRYVDEQFF.

The genes are TRBV24-1 and TRBJ1-4; D may be TRBD1 (6 bases). CDR1 and CDR2 from the germline V gene are KGHDR and SFDVKD. The length of the CDR3 is 16 residues. Deletions cut 2 bases from V and 7 bases from J, with 16 bases between. As DNA, the CDR3 is TGTGCCACCAGTGATTGGGGGCCAGGGATTGGTGAAAAACTGTTTTTT. Its protein is CATSDWGPGIGEKLFF.

This clone has more than one count but fewer than ten. The CDR3: CASRPNGQGVGGYTF. The CDR3, as DNA: TGTGCCAGCAGGCCAAATGGACAGGGGGTCGGTGGCTACACCTTC. The genes are TRBV7-2 and TRBJ1-2, with 10 bases identical to TRBD1. This CDR3 has 15 amino acids. Germline lookup yields CDR1 SGHTA and CDR2 FQGNSA. The trim removed 6 bases at V and 7 bases at J, leaving 11 bases unmatched.

The chain is built from TRBV4-2 and TRBJ2-7; 9 bases are shared with TRBD1. The CDR3 has 17 amino acids. V dropped 2 bases and J dropped 1; count of bases not matched to a gene: 9. Per germline, CDR1 LGHNA and CDR2 YNFKEQ. The CDR3 nucleotides are TGTGCCAGCAGCCAATACGGACAGGGGACTGGGTCCTACGAGCAGTACTTC. This gives the protein CASSQYGQGTGSYEQYF.

The chain has TRBV5-4 and TRBJ2-5, with 13 nucleotides matching TRBD2. Looked up from germline, CDR1 is SGHNT and CDR2 is YYREEE (reference sequence). The ends lost 4 bases at V and 9 bases at J; junction bases unmatched: 12. The CDR3 is made up of 16 amino acids. Here the CDR3 DNA reads TGTGCCAGCAGCACCGGGGGGACTAGCGGGGCCTGGTCCCAGTACTTC. Amino acid sequence: CASSTGGTSGAWSQYF.

The chain has TRBV27 and TRBJ2-3; 9 nucleotides agree with TRBD2. CDR3 length: 13 amino acids. Germline V gene lookup returns CDR1 MNHEY and CDR2 SMNVEV (reference sequence). The J segment lost 4 bases and the V segment lost 9 bases, leaving 5 bases of the junction unmatched. The CDR3, as DNA: TGTGCCAGTTCGGGACTAGCAGCAGATACGCAGTATTTT. Residues: CASSGLAADTQYF.

The rearrangement joins TRBV7-9 to TRBJ2-2, with D possibly being TRBD2 (5 bases). The V gene lost 1 base and the J gene lost 5 bases, with 14 bases spanning the gap. CDR1 is SEHNR and CDR2 is FQNEAQ in the germline V gene (reference sequence). The CDR3 covers 16 residues. The CDR3 region has the DNA TGTGCCAGCAGCTTAGTGGGTCGATCGGGGACCGGGGAGCTGTTTTTT. This encodes CASSLVGRSGTGELFF.

This chain joins TRBV4-3 and TRBJ1-2; 8 positions agree with TRBD1. The CDR3 is made up of 14 amino acids. The germline CDR1 and CDR2 sequences are LGHNA and YSLEER. V lost 0 bases and J lost 3; bases outside the gene matches: 0. The CDR3: CASSQEQGDYGYTF. CDR3 DNA: TGCGCCAGCAGCCAAGAACAGGGGGACTATGGCTACACCTTC.

The V gene is TRBV30, the J gene TRBJ1-4; D might be TRBD1 (6 bases). V gave up 2 bases and J gave up 8 bases, with 18 bases separating them. CDR1 and CDR2 (germline): GTSNPN, SVGIG (reference sequence). The CDR3 is 15 residues long. This chain's CDR3 is CAWSPPDSRGEKLFF. DNA for the CDR3: TGTGCCTGGAGTCCCCCGGACAGCCGCGGGGAAAAACTGTTTTTT.

The chain is built from TRBV7-2 and TRBJ1-1; no reliable D call. This CDR3 contains 14 residues. Germline assignment: CDR1 SGHTA and CDR2 FQGNSA. V shed 1 base and J shed 1 base, with 7 bases lying between them. The CDR3 reads CASSLGQSNTEAFF. CDR3 in DNA: TGTGCCAGCAGCTTAGGGCAGTCGAACACTGAAGCTTTCTTT.

This clone occurred once. This chain connects TRBV11-3 to TRBJ2-1, with D perhaps matching TRBD1 (6 bases). Trimming shortened V by 1 base and J by 5 bases, and 21 bases separated the two germline ends. Per the germline V gene, CDR1 is SGHNT and CDR2 is YENEEA. CDR3 length equals 18 residues. CDR3 amino acids: CASSLVRQASLRDNEQFF. CDR3 nucleotides: TGTGCCAGCAGCTTAGTTCGACAGGCCAGTTTAAGGGACAATGAGCAGTTCTTC.

V usage is TRBV7-6 and J usage is TRBJ1-2, with D perhaps TRBD1 (5 bases). Per the germline V gene, CDR1 is SGHVS and CDR2 is FNYEAQ. V was cut by 1 base and J by 0 bases, with 9 bases left in between. The CDR3 loop spans 15 amino acids. CDR3 protein: CASSLVSGTNYGYTF. CDR3 bases: TGTGCCAGCAGCTTAGTCTCAGGGACTAACTATGGCTACACCTTC.